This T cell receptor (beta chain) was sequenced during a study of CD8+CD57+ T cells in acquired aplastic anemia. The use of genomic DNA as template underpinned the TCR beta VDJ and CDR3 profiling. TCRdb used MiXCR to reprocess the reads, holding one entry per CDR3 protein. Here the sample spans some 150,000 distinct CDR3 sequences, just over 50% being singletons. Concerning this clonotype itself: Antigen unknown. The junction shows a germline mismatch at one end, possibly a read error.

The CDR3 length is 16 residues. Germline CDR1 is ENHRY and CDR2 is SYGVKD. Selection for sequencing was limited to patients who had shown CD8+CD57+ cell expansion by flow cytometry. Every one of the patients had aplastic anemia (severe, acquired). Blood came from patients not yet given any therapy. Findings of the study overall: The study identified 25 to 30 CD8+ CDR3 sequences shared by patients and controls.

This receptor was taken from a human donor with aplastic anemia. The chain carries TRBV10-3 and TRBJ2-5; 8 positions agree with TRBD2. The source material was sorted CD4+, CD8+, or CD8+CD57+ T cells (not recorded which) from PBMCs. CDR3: CASSTGNSGTRQTQYF. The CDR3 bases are TGTGCCAGCAGTACCGGAAATAGCGGGACTCGACAGACCCAGTACTTC.